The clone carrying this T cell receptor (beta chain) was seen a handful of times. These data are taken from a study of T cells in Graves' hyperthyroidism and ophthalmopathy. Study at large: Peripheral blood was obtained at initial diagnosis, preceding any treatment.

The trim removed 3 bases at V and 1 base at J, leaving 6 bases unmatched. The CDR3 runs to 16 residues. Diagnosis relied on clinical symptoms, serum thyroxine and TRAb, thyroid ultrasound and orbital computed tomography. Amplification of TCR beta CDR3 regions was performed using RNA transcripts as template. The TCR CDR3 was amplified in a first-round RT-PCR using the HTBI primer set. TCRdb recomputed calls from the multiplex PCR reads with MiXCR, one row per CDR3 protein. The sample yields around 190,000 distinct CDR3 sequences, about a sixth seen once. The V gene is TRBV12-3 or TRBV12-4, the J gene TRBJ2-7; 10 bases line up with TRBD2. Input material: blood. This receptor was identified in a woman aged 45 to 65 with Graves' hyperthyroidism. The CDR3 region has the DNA TGTGCCAGCAGTTTGACTAGCGGGCATAATTCCTACGAGCAGTACTTC. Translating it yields CASSLTSGHNSYEQYF.